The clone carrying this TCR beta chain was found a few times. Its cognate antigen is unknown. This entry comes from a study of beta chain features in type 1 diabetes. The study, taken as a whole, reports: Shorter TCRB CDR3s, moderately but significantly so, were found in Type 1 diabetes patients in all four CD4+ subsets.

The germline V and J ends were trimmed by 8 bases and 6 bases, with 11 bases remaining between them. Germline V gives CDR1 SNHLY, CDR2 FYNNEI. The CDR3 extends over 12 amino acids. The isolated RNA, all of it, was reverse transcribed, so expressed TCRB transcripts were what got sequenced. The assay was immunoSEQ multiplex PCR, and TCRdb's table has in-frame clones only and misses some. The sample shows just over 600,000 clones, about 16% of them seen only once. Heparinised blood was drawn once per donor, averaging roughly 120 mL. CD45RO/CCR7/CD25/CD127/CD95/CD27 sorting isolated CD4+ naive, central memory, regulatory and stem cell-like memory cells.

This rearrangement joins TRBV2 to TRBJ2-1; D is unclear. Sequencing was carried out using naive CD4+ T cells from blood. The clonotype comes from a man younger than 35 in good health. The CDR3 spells CASDDRGNEQFF. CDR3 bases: TGTGCCAGCGATGACCGAGGCAATGAGCAGTTCTTC. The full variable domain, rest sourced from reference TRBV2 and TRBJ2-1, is EPEVTQTPSHQVTQMGQEVILRCVPISNHLYFYWYRQILGQKVEFLVSFYNNEISEKSEIFDDQFSVERPDGSNFTLKIRSTKLEDSAMYFCASDDRGNEQFFGPGTRLTVL.